This T cell receptor (beta chain) stems from a study of response to subunit inactivated influenza vaccine. The study, taken as a whole, reports: Authors proposed each seasonal influenza vaccination draws in few new T cells.

About this clonotype: Its antigen remains unidentified.

The CDR3 has 18 residues. V trimming: 5 bases; J trimming: 0 bases; junction bases outside the gene matches: 15. Per germline, CDR1 SGHAT and CDR2 FQDESV (reference sequence). TCRdb independently ran MiXCR on the RT-PCR reads; one entry per CDR3 protein. The sample consists of approximately 530,000 distinct CDR3 sequences, around 8% of them appearing once. The source is a man between 50 and 69 years old who received an inactivated influenza vaccine. The chain recombines TRBV11-1 with TRBJ1-1; 7 nucleotides match TRBD1. Sequenced material: PBMCs from blood, taken around 25 months after vaccination. The DNA of the CDR3 is TGTGCCAGCAGCCTGTGGACAGGACTAACGTTAATGAACACTGAAGCTTTCTTT. Its translation is CASSLWTGLTLMNTEAFF.